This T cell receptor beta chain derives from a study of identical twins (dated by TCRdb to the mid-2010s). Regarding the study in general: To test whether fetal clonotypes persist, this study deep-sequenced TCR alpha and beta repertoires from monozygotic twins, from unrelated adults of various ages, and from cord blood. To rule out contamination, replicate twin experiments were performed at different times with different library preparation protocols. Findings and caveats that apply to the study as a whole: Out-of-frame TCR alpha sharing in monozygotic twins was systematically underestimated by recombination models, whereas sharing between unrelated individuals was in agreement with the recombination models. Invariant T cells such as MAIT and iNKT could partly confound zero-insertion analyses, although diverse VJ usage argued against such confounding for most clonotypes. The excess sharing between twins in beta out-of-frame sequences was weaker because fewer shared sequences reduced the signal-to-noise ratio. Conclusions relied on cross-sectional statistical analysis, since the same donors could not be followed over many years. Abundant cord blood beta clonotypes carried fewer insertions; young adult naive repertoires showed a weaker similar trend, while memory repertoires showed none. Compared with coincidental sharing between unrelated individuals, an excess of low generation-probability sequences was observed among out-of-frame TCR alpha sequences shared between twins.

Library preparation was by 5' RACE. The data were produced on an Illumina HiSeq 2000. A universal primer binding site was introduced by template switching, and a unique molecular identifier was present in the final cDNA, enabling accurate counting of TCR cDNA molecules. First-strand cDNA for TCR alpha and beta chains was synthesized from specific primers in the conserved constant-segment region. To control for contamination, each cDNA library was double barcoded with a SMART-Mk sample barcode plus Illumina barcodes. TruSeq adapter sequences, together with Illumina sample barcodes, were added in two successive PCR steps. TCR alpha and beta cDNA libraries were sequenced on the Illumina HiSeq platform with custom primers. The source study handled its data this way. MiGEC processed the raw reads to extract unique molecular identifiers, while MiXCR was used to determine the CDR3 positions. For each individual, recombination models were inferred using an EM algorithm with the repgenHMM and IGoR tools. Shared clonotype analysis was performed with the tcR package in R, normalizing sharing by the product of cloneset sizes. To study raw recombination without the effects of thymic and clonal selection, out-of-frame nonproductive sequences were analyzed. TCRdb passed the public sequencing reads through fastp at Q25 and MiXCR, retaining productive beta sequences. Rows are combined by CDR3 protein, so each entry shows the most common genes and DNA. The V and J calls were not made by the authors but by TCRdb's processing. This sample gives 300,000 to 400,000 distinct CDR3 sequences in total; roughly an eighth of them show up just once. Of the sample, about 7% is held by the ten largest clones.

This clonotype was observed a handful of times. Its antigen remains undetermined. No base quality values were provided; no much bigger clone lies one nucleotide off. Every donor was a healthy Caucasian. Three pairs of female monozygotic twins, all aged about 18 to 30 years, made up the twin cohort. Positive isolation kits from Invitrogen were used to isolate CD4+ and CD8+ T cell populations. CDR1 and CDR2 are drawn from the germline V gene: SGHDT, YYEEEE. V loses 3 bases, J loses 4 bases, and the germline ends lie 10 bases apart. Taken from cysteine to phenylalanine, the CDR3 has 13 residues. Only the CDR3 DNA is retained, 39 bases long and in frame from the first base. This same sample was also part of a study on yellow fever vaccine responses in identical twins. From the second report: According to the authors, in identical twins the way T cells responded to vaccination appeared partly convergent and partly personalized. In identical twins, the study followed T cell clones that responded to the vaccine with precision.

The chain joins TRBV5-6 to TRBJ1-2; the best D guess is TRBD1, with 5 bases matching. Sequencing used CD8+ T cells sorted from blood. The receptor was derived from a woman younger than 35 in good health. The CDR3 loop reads CASSSGFGYGYTF. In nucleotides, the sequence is TGTGCCAGCAGCTCAGGGTTTGGCTATGGCTACACCTTC.